The source of this TCR beta chain is a study of cytomegalovirus exposure and HLA in healthy donors. Study-level findings and limits: When presence/absence was analysed, sequencing depth was taken to be roughly uniform across donors. Some V segments, TRBV6-2 and TRBV6-3 among them, were indistinguishable and were therefore excluded.

60 Vbeta and 13 Jbeta primers were used in PCR. Authors' methods: In a later analysis, of around 83 million unique beta chains, around 11 million appeared in at least two donors. Produced via immunoSEQ multiplex PCR; TCRdb's table is partial and in-frame only. V and J calls and clone size follow that table, whereas D and trimming were derived from the DNA. Among 50,000 to 70,000 clones, about 78% were seen once, and the ten largest hold over 2.5%. A word on this clone: Its antigen is as yet unknown.

Trimming shortened V by 6 bases and J by 3 bases, and 9 bases separated the two germline ends. From germline, CDR1 is ENHRY and CDR2 SYGVKD. There are 13 residues in the CDR3. Sequences were obtained from PBMCs. The chain joins TRBV10-3 to TRBJ1-3; D possibly corresponds to TRBD1 (6 bases). This receptor was identified in a girl aged 10 to 17 in good health and CMV-seropositive. The CDR3 region has the DNA TGTGCCATCAGATCGGACAGTGGAAACACCATATATTTT. Amino acid sequence: CAIRSDSGNTIYF.